In its sample, the clone carrying this T cell receptor beta chain was seen many times. The antigen is undetermined. These data come from a study of metastatic and nonmetastatic thyroid tumors. Study in general: Repertoires from malignant and benign thyroid patients were compared across blood and tumor or nodule tissue.

Thyroid surgery was performed in patients who had received no treatment beforehand. V lost 3 bases and J lost 6, with 13 bases in between. Germline values: CDR1 LNHNV, CDR2 YYDKDF (reference sequence). The CDR3 spans 14 residues. Overall study findings and caveats: For both blood and tumor, malignant thyroid tumors reportedly showed significantly higher TCR beta diversity than benign nodules did.

With MiXCR, TCRdb reprocessed the PCR reads. Here the sample spans about 12,000 clones, over 10% being singletons. The clonotype comes from a female donor with papillary thyroid cancer or a benign thyroid nodule (not recorded which). Some clones in this sample may be carry-over from other donors' samples. The gene calls are TRBV15 and TRBJ2-3; D is ambiguous. The sequencing input was blood. Here the CDR3 reads CATSSVVGWDTQYF. The CDR3 bases are TGTGCCACCAGCAGTGTGGTAGGTTGGGATACGCAGTATTTT.